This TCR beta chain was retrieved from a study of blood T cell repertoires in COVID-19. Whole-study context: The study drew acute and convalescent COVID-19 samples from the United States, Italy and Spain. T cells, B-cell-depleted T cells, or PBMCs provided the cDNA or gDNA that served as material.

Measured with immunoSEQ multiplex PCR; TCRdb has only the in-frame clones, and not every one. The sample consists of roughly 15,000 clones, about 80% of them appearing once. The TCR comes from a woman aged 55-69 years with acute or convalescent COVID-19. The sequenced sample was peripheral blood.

The CDR3 spells CASSPQGYYGYTF. In nucleotides, the CDR3 is TGCGCCAGCAGTCCTCAGGGATACTATGGCTACACCTTC. The chain combines TRBV10-2 with TRBJ1-2; tentatively, D is TRBD1 (5 bases). The CDR3 length is 13 residues. V was shortened by 5 bases and J by 3 bases, with 10 bases between the two germline ends. The germline CDR1 and CDR2 sequences are WSHSY and SAAADI.